This T cell receptor (beta chain) comes out of a study of PD-1 and CTLA-4 blockade in melanoma. The data were produced by immunoSEQ multiplex PCR, yet TCRdb's version contains in-frame clones alone and is incomplete. The table shows about 16,000 clones, with less than 85% occurring only once. The sequenced sample was CD8+ T cells from peripheral blood, obtained from a patient given anti-PD-1 treatment. The TCR sequence derives from a human donor with melanoma.

CDR3 region: CASSLGGQGYYGYTF. The CDR3 DNA is TGTGCCAGCAGCTTAGGCGGACAGGGTTACTATGGCTACACCTTC. The chain joins TRBV11-2 to TRBJ1-2; TRBD1 matches 8 bases. This CDR3 comprises 15 residues. CDR1 and CDR2 (germline): SGHAT, FQNNGV. V gave up 1 base and J gave up 3 bases; unmatched junction bases: 4.